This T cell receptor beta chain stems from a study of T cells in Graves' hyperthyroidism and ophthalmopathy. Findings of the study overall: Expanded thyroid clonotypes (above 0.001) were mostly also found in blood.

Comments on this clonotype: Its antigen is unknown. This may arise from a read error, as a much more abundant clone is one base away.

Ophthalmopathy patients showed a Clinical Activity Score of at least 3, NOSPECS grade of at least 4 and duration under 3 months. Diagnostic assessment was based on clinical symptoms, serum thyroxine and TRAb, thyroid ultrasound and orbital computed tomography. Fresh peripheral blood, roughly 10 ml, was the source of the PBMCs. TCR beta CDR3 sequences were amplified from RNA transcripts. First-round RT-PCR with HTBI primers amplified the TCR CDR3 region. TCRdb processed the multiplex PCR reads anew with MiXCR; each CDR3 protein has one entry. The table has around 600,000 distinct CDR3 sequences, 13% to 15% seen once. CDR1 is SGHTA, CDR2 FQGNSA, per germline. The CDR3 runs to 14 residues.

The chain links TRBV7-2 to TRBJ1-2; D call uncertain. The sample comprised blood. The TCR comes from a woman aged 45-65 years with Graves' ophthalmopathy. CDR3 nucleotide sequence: TGTGTCAGCAGCTTAGTGGGGATGCTCTATGGCTACACCTTC. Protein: CVSSLVGMLYGYTF. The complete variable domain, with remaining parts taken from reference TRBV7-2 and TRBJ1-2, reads GAGVSQSPSNKVTEKGKDVELRCDPISGHTALYWYRQSLGQGLEFLIYFQGNSAPDKSGLPSDRFSAERTGGSVSTLTIQRTQQEDSAVYLCVSSLVGMLYGYTFGSGTRLTVV.